Reported below is one TCR beta chain. Each donor was nominally healthy when sampled (though unrecorded immune exposures were likely). This specimen comes from a study of cytomegalovirus exposure and HLA in healthy donors. Background on the study: Of the donors genotyped, about 390 in all, around 76% fell in the Caucasian-associated ancestry cluster.

Both 60 Vbeta primers and 13 Jbeta primers went into the PCR. TCRdb's table, derived via immunoSEQ multiplex PCR, lists solely in-frame clones and lacks some. Of some 160,000 clones in the sample, roughly 80% are singletons; the top ten hold roughly 4.3%. The sequence derives from a woman in her thirties or forties in good health and CMV-seropositive. Specimen: PBMCs.

CDR3 nucleotide sequence: TGTGCCAGCCACCGGGAGGGAGATACGCAGTATTTT. Translated: CASHREGDTQYF. V is TRBV2 and J is TRBJ2-3; 8 bases are a match to TRBD2. Trimming at V came to 8 bases and at J to 5 bases, leaving 3 bases not matched to a gene. This CDR3 contains 12 residues. Germline CDR1 and CDR2: SNHLY and FYNNEI.